The text below deals with one T cell receptor (beta chain). This specimen belongs to a study of T cell changes during pregnancy in multiple sclerosis. Here immunoSEQ multiplex PCR was the method, and the copy in TCRdb shows in-frame clones only, minus some. The sample holds tens of thousands of clones, around nine tenths seen once. V was trimmed by 1 base and J by 6 bases, leaving 12 bases between them. The CDR3 contains 14 residues. Germline values: CDR1 LGHNA, CDR2 YSLEER. This receptor was taken from a female donor in good health, enrolled as a control in a pregnancy study. V usage is TRBV4-3 and J usage is TRBJ1-2, with D possibly TRBD1 on 6 matching bases. The sample here was peripheral blood, taken in the second trimester of pregnancy. The CDR3, as DNA: TGCGCCAGCAGCCAAGCCAGGGGAGGGCATGGCTACACCTTC. Protein: CASSQARGGHGYTF.